This T cell receptor beta chain was observed in a study of blood T cell repertoires in COVID-19. Overall study context: The United States, Italy and Spain provided the acute and convalescent COVID-19 samples.

Authors' processing steps: Amplification of reference gene primers was used by the study to estimate nucleated cell counts. Profiled with immunoSEQ multiplex PCR; TCRdb holds only in-frame clones, not every one. V and J calls and clone size are given by that table; D and trimming were obtained from the DNA. This table holds 40,000 to 55,000 clones, 85% to 95% found once. The CDR3 is made up of 14 amino acids. Trimming stripped 3 bases from V and 3 bases from J, with 10 bases between. CDR1 is SGHRS and CDR2 is YFSETQ in the germline V gene. A Seattle source enrolled patients during active infection and followed them longitudinally.

Sequences were obtained from peripheral blood. The V and J genes are TRBV5-1 and TRBJ1-5, with D possibly matching TRBD1 (5 bases). The sequence derives from a man aged 45 to 65 with COVID-19, enrolled during active disease. Here the CDR3 reads CASSWEGPNQPQHF. In nucleotides, the CDR3 is TGCGCCAGCAGCTGGGAGGGGCCCAATCAGCCCCAGCATTTT.